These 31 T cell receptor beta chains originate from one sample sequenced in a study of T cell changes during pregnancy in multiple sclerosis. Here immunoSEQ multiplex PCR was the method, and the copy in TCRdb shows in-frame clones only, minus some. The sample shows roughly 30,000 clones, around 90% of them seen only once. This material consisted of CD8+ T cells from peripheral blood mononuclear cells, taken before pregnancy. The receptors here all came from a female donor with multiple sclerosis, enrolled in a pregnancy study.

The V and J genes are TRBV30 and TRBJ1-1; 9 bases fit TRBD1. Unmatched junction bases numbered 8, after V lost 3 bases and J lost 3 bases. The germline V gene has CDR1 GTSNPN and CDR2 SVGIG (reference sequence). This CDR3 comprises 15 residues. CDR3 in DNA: TGTGCCTGGAGCGGGTCGGGACAGGGCTACACTGAAGCTTTCTTT. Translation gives CAWSGSGQGYTEAFF.

The CDR3 region has the DNA TGTGCCAGCGGCGCACCGGGACTAGGATCGTACGAGCAGTACTTC. The encoded protein is CASGAPGLGSYEQYF. The chain recombines TRBV27 with TRBJ2-7; 8 nucleotides line up with TRBD2. CDR1 and CDR2 from the germline V gene are MNHEY and SMNVEV (reference sequence). This CDR3 is built from 15 residues. J gave up 4 bases and V 8 bases, and 13 bases lay outside the gene matches.

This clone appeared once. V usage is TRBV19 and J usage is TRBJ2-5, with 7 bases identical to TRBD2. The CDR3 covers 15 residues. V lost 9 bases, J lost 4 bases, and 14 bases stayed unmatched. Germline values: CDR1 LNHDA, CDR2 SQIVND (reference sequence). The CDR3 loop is CASQGGDFLGETQYF. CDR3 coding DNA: TGTGCCAGCCAGGGAGGGGACTTTTTAGGAGAGACCCAGTACTTC. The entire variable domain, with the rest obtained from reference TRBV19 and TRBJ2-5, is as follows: DGGITQSPKYLFRKEGQNVTLSCEQNLNHDAMYWYRQDPGQGLRLIYYSQIVNDFQKGDIAEGYSVSREKKESFPLTVTSAQKNPTAFYLCASQGGDFLGETQYFGPGTRLLVL.

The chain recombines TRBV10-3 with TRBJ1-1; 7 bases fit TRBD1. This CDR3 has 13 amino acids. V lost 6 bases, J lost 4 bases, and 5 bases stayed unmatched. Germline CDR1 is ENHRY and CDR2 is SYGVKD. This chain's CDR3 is CAIRSQGGTEAFF. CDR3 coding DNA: TGTGCCATCAGGTCCCAGGGGGGCACTGAAGCTTTCTTT.

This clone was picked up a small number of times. For the CDR3, the DNA is TGTGCCAGCAGTGAGGGACTAGCGGGGGCCGGGGAGCTGTTTTTT. Protein sequence: CASSEGLAGAGELFF. The chain joins TRBV6-1 to TRBJ2-2; 14 nucleotides agree with TRBD2. Germline lookup yields CDR1 MNHNS and CDR2 SASEGT. Unmatched junction bases numbered 0, after V lost 3 bases and J lost 6 bases. The CDR3 runs 15 residues.

CDR3 bases: TGTGCCAGCAGTTTATTGGGCGGGGGAACTGAAGCTTTCTTT. Residues: CASSLLGGGTEAFF. This chain uses TRBV27 with TRBJ1-1; maybe TRBD1 (5 bases). Per the germline V gene, CDR1 is MNHEY and CDR2 is SMNVEV (reference sequence). The ends were cut back, 1 base at V and 5 bases at J, with 11 bases in the middle. The CDR3 contains 14 residues.

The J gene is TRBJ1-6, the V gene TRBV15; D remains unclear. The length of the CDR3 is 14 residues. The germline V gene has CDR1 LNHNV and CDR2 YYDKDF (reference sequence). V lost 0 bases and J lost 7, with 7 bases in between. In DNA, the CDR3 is TGTGCCACCAGCAGAGATCGGGAAAATTCACCCCTCCACTTT. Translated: CATSRDRENSPLHF.

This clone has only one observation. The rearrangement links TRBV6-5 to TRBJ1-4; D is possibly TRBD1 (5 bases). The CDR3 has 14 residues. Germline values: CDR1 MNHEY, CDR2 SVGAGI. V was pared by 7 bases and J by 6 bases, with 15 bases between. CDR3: CASNSGGPHEKLFF. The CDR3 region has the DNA TGTGCCAGCAATAGCGGGGGACCTCATGAAAAACTGTTTTTT.

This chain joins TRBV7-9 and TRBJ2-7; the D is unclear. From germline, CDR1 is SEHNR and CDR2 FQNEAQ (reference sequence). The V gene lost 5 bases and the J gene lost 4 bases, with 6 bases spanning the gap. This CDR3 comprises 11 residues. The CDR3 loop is CASSLNYEQYF. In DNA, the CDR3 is TGTGCCAGCAGCCTTAATTACGAGCAGTACTTC. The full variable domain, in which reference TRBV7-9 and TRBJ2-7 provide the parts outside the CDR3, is DTGVSQNPRHKITKRGQNVTFRCDPISEHNRLYWYRQTLGQGPEFLTYFQNEAQLEKSRLLSDRFSAERPKGSFSTLEIQRTEQGDSAMYLCASSLNYEQYFGPGTRLTVT.

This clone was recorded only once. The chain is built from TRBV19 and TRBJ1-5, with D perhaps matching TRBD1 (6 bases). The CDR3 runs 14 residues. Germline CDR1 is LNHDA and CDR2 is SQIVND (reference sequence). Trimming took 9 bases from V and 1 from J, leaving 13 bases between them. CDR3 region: CASLNQGSNQPQHF. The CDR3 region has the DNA TGTGCCAGCCTGAACCAGGGGAGCAATCAGCCCCAGCATTTT.

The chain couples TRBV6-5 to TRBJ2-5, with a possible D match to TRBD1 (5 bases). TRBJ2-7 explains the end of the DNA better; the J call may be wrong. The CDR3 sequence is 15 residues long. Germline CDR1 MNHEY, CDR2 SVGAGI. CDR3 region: CASSRPRAGMYEQYF. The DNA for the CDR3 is TGTGCCAGCAGCCGACCCCGGGCAGGGATGTACGAGCAGTACTTC.

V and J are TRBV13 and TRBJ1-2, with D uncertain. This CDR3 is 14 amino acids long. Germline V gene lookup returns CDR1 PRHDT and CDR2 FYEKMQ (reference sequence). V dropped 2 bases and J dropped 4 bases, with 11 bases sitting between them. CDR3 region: CASSLTPPAYGYTF. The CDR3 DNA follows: TGTGCCAGCAGCTTAACTCCCCCCGCCTATGGCTACACCTTC.

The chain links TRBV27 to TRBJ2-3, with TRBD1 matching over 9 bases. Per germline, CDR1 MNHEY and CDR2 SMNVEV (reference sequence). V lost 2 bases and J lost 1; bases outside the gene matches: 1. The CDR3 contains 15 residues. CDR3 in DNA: TGTGCCAGCAGTTTAGACAGGGGGGGCACAGATACGCAGTATTTT. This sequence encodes CASSLDRGGTDTQYF.

The CDR3 DNA is TGTGCCAGTAAGCGGGCAGACATTGAAGCTTTCTTT. Translation gives CASKRADIEAFF. The chain employs TRBV19 and TRBJ1-1; D uncertain. Germline V gene sequence: CDR1 LNHDA, CDR2 SQIVND (reference sequence). The ends were cut back, 7 bases at V and 7 bases at J, with 13 bases in the middle. CDR3 length equals 12 residues.

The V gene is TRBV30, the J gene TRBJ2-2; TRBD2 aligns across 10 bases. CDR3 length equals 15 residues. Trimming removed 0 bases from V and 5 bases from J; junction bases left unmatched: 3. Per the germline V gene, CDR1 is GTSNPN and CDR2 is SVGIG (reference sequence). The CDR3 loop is CAWSVKGLATGELFF. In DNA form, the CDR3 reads TGTGCCTGGAGTGTAAAGGGACTAGCGACCGGGGAGCTGTTTTTT.

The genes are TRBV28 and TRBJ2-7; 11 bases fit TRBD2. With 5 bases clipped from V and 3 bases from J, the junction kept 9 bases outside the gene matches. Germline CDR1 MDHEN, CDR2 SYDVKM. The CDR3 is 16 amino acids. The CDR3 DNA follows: TGTGCCAGCAGTACACGACTAGCGGGGATACACTACGAGCAGTACTTC. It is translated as CASSTRLAGIHYEQYF.

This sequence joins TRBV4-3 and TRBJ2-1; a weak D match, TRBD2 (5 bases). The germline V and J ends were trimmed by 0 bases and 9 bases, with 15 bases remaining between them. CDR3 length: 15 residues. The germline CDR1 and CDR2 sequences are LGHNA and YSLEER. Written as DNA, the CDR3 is TGCGCCAGCAGCCAAGATGGAGGCCCCCGGAGTGAGCAGTTCTTC. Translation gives CASSQDGGPRSEQFF.

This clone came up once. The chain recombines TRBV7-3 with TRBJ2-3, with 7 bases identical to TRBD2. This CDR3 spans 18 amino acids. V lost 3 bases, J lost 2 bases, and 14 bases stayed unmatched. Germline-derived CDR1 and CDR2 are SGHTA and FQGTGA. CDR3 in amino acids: CASSLGVSAGEDTDTQYF. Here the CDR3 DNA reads TGTGCCAGCAGCTTGGGCGTGTCCGCGGGGGAGGACACAGATACGCAGTATTTT.

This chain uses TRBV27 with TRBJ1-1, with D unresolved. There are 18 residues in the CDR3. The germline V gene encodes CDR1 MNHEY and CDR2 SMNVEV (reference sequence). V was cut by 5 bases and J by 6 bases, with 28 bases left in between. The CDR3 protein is CASSTEYLGRIERAEAFF. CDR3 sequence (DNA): TGTGCCAGCAGTACCGAATACCTAGGCAGGATCGAGAGGGCTGAAGCTTTCTTT.

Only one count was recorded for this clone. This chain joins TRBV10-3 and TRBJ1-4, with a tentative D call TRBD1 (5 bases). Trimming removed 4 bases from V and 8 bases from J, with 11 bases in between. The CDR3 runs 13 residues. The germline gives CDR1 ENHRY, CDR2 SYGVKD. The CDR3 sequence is CAISAGEGEKLFF. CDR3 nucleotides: TGTGCCATCAGTGCCGGGGAGGGGGAAAAACTGTTTTTT.

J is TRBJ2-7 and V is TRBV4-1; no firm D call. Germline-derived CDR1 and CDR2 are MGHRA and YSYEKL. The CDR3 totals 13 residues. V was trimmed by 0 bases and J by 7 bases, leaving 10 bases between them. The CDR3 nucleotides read TGCGCCAGCAGCCAAGACCCTACTTGGGAGCAGTACTTC. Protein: CASSQDPTWEQYF.

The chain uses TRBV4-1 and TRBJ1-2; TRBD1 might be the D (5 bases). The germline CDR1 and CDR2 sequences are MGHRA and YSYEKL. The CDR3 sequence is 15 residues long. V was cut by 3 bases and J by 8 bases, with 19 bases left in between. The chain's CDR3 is CASSQGRAEVRGYTF. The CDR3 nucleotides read TGCGCCAGCAGCCAGGGCAGGGCAGAAGTCCGGGGCTACACCTTC.

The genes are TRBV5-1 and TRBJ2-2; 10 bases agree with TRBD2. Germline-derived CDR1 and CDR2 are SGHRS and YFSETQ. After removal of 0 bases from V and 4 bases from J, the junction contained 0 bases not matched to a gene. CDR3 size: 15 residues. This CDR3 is CASSLGTSGTGELFF. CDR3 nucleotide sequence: TGCGCCAGCAGCTTGGGGACTAGCGGCACCGGGGAGCTGTTTTTT. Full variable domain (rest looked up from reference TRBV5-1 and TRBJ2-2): KAGVTQTPRYLIKTRGQQVTLSCSPISGHRSVSWYQQTPGQGLQFLFEYFSETQRNKGNFPGRFSGRQFSNSRSEMNVSTLELGDSALYLCASSLGTSGTGELFFGEGSRLTVL.

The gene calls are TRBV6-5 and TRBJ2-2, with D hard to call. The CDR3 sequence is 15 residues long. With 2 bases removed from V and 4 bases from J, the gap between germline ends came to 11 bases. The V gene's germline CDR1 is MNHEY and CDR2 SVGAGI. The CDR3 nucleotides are TGTGCCAGCAGTTACGCAGTTGGCAGCACCGGGGAGCTGTTTTTT. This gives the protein CASSYAVGSTGELFF.

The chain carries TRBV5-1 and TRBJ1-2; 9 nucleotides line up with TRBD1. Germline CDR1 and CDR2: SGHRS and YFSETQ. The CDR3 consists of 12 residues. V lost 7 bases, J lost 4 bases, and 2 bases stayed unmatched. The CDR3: CASQDRGYGYTF. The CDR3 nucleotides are TGCGCCAGCCAGGACAGGGGCTATGGCTACACCTTC. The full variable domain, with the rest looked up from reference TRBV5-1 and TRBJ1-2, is KAGVTQTPRYLIKTRGQQVTLSCSPISGHRSVSWYQQTPGQGLQFLFEYFSETQRNKGNFPGRFSGRQFSNSRSEMNVSTLELGDSALYLCASQDRGYGYTFGSGTRLTVV.

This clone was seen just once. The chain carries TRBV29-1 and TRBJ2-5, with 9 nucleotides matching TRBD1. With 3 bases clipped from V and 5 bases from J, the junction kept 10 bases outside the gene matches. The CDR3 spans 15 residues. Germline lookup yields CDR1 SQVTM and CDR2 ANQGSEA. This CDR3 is CSVEPGQGVSETQYF. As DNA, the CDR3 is TGCAGCGTTGAGCCGGGACAGGGTGTTTCGGAGACCCAGTACTTC.

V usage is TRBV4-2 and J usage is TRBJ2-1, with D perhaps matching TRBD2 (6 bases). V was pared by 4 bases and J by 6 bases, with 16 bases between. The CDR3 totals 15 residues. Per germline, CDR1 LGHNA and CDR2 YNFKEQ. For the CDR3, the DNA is TGTGCCAGCAGCCTCAGCCGGGACTCCACCAATGAGCAGTTCTTC. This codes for CASSLSRDSTNEQFF.

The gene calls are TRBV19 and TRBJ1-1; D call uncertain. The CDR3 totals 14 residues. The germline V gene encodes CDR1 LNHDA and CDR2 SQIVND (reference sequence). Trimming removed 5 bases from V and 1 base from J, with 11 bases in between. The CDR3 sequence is CASSWARTNTEAFF. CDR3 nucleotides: TGTGCCAGTAGTTGGGCCAGAACGAACACTGAAGCTTTCTTT.

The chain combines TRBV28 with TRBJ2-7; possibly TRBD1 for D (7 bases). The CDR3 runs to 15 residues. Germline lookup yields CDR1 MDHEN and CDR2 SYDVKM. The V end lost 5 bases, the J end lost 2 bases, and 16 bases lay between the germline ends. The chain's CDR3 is CASSLMGQRAYEQYF. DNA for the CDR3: TGTGCCAGCAGTCTCATGGGACAGCGGGCCTACGAGCAGTACTTC.

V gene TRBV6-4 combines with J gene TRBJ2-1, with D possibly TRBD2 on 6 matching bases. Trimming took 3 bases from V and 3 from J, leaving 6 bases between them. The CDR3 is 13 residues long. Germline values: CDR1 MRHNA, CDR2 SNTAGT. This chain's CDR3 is CASSETSYNEQFF. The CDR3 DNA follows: TGTGCCAGCAGTGAGACTAGCTACAATGAGCAGTTCTTC.

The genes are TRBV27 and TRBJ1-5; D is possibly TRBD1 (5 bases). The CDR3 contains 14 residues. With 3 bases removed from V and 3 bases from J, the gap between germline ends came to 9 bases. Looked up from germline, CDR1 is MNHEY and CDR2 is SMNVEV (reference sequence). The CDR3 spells CASSFKGFNQPQHF. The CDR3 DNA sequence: TGTGCCAGCAGTTTCAAGGGGTTCAATCAGCCCCAGCATTTT.